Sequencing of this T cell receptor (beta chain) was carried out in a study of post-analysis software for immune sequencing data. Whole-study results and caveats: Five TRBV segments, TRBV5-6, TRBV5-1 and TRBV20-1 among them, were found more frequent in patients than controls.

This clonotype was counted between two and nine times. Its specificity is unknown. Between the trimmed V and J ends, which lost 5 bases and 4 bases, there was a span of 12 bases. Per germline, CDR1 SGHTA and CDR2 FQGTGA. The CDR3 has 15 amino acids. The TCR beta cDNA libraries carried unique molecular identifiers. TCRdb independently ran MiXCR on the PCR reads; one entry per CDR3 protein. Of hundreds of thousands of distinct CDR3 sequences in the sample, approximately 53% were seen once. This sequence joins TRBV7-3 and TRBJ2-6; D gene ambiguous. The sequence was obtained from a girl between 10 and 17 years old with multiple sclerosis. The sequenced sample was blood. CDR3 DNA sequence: TGTGCCAGCAGCATAGCTTTTGGAGGGGCCAACGTCCTGACTTTC. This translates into CASSIAFGGANVLTF.